Below are 15 T cell receptor beta chains sequenced from a single sample in a study of human T cells and chemical hapten exposure (dated by TCRdb to 2020 to 2023). During library preparation, unique molecular identifiers were attached to individual cDNA molecules so that TCRs could be counted quantitatively and reproducibly. The raw public data were reprocessed by TCRdb itself: fastp quality trimming at Q25, MiXCR clonotype calling, in-frame beta chains only. Every entry covers one CDR3 protein and lists the most common genes and DNA from its rows. The sample data list several thousand distinct CDR3 sequences, and roughly 49% of these were observed just once. The ten largest clones take up approximately 3% of the sample. In the paper's terms, the treatment or condition label means: therapeutic diphenylcyclopropenone sensitization with weekly scalp DPC. This specimen was whole blood, taken before DPC sensitization or 2, 6, or about 24 weeks after (not recorded which). The origin of the receptors is an adult with alopecia areata. Some clones in this sample may be carry-over from other donors' samples. This table probably holds off-target reads from a library built for another chain.

This clonotype was detected once. The chain uses TRBV11-2 and TRBJ2-5; D gene unclear. This CDR3 contains 13 residues. Trimming removed 3 bases from V and 5 bases from J, with 10 bases in between. CDR1 and CDR2 (germline): SGHAT, FQNNGV. The CDR3 DNA reads TGTGCCAGCAGCTTCACCCAGGCGGAGACCCAGTACTTC. It yields the protein CASSFTQAETQYF.

The chain carries TRBV24-1 and TRBJ2-5, with 11 bases lining up with TRBD1. Trimming at V came to 9 bases and at J to 0 bases, leaving 5 bases not matched to a gene. This CDR3 has 15 amino acids. CDR1 is KGHDR and CDR2 is SFDVKD in the germline V gene. Here the CDR3 DNA reads TGTGCCACCGCCTGGACAGGGGGCGACCAAGAGACCCAGTACTTC. Translation gives CATAWTGGDQETQYF.

V gene TRBV6-5 combines with J gene TRBJ2-7; the D is unclear. CDR1 is MNHEY, CDR2 SVGAGI, per germline. CDR3 length: 14 residues. The V end was cut by 6 bases, the J end by 2 bases, with 14 bases between. The CDR3 DNA is TGTGCCAGCAGCACTTGGCGGAGCCCCTACGAGCAGTACTTC. It is translated as CASSTWRSPYEQYF.

This chain links TRBV29-1 with TRBJ2-4; D perhaps matches TRBD1 (7 bases). Germline CDR1 and CDR2: SQVTM and ANQGSEA. Trimming shortened V by 3 bases and J by 8 bases, and 11 bases separated the two germline ends. The CDR3 covers 12 residues. The CDR3 spells CSVEGRGDIQYF. DNA of the CDR3: TGCAGCGTTGAGGGCAGGGGGGACATTCAGTACTTC. Combining the CDR3 with reference TRBV29-1 and TRBJ2-4 gives the whole variable domain SAVISQKPSRDICQRGTSLTIQCQVDSQVTMMFWYRQQPGQSLTLIATANQGSEATYESGFVIDKFPISRPNLTFSTLTVSNMSPEDSSIYLCSVEGRGDIQYFGAGTRLSVL.

The genes are TRBV6-2 or TRBV6-3 and TRBJ1-1, with TRBD1 identical over 7 bases. The junction had 5 bases not matched to a gene; V was cut back by 8 bases and J by 2 bases. The CDR3 covers 13 residues. Germline CDR1 MNHEY, CDR2 SVGEGT. The CDR3 DNA reads TGTGCCAGCCTCAGGGACAGCAACACTGAAGCTTTCTTT. This translates into CASLRDSNTEAFF.

V is TRBV27 and J is TRBJ2-3; unclear D gene. The germline V gene has CDR1 MNHEY and CDR2 SMNVEV (reference sequence). The length of the CDR3 is 16 residues. The V gene lost 0 bases and the J gene lost 5 bases, with 15 bases spanning the gap. CDR3 coding DNA: TGTGCCAGCAGTTTATCAGGCAGGCCACTGTTAGATACGCAGTATTTT. It encodes CASSLSGRPLLDTQYF.

V gene TRBV11-2 combines with J gene TRBJ2-7, with D unresolved. Germline V gene sequence: CDR1 SGHAT, CDR2 FQNNGV. This CDR3 spans 16 amino acids. The V gene lost 0 bases and the J gene lost 0 bases, with 12 bases spanning the gap. This CDR3 reads CASSLDSGANSYEQYF. The CDR3 region has the DNA TGTGCCAGCAGCTTAGATTCCGGCGCCAACTCCTACGAGCAGTACTTC.

V gene TRBV7-8 combines with J gene TRBJ2-1; 9 bases map to TRBD1. The CDR3 length is 15 residues. CDR1 and CDR2 from the germline V gene are SGHVS and FQNEAQ. V dropped 3 bases and J dropped 4; count of bases not matched to a gene: 4. For the CDR3, the DNA is TGTGCCAGCAGCTTGGGGACAGGGCCGTACAATGAGCAGTTCTTC. This codes for CASSLGTGPYNEQFF.

This clonotype was observed a handful of times. The chain links TRBV18 to TRBJ2-1; D may be TRBD1 (6 bases). The V gene lost 4 bases and the J gene lost 0 bases, with 10 bases spanning the gap. CDR1 and CDR2 from the germline V gene are KGHSH and LQKENI. The CDR3 extends over 15 amino acids. In DNA, the CDR3 is TGTGCCAGCTCACGAGGGGACAACTCCTACAATGAGCAGTTCTTC. Encoded protein: CASSRGDNSYNEQFF.

This clonotype has only a few counts. The chain combines TRBV10-2 with TRBJ2-3, with TRBD2 matching 8 bases. V lost 7 bases, J lost 0 bases, and 9 bases stayed unmatched. Germline CDR1 reads WSHSY; CDR2 reads SAAADI. CDR3 size: 16 residues. CDR3 bases: TGCGCCAGCACTCAGAAGGGCGGGGGGAGCACAGATACGCAGTATTTT. Residues: CASTQKGGGSTDTQYF.

The gene calls are TRBV11-3 and TRBJ2-4; D remains unclear. The CDR3 runs 15 residues. Germline V gene data show CDR1 as SGHNT and CDR2 as YENEEA. V dropped 2 bases and J dropped 8 bases, with 16 bases sitting between them. The CDR3 DNA is TGTGCCAGCAGCTTACTTGGTCCAGGAAATGACATTCAGTACTTC. It encodes CASSLLGPGNDIQYF. The full variable domain, its missing parts supplied by reference TRBV11-3 and TRBJ2-4, is EAGVVQSPRYKIIEKKQPVAFWCNPISGHNTLYWYLQNLGQGPELLIRYENEEAVDDSQLPKDRFSAERLKGVDSTLKIQPAELGDSAVYLCASSLLGPGNDIQYFGAGTRLSVL.

CDR3 in DNA: TGTGCCAGCAGTTTTTTAGGGCAGGGGGCGACCACCGGGGAGCTGTTTTTT. Protein sequence: CASSFLGQGATTGELFF. The chain links TRBV28 to TRBJ2-2, with 8 bases identical to TRBD1. Germline values: CDR1 MDHEN, CDR2 SYDVKM. CDR3 size: 17 residues. The junction had 10 bases not matched to a gene; V was cut back by 3 bases and J by 4 bases.

V usage is TRBV2 and J usage is TRBJ2-7, with D possibly called TRBD1 or TRBD2 (5 bases each). The CDR3 sequence is 13 residues long. V lost 6 bases, J lost 4 bases, and 13 bases lay in between. Germline loops: CDR1 SNHLY, CDR2 FYNNEI. In DNA form, the CDR3 reads TGTGCCAGCAGCCGGGACGGAGTTTACGAGCAGTACTTC. This sequence encodes CASSRDGVYEQYF.

This sequence joins TRBV20-1 and TRBJ2-1; D may be TRBD2 (6 bases). V was pared by 6 bases and J by 6 bases, with 18 bases between. Germline V gene lookup returns CDR1 DFQATT and CDR2 SNEGSKA (reference sequence). This CDR3 contains 14 residues. CDR3 nucleotide sequence: TGCAGTGCCTTAGATCCGGGACTGCCCAATGAGCAGTTCTTC. Translation: CSALDPGLPNEQFF.

In DNA form, the CDR3 reads TGTGCCAGCAGAGTTTTTGAGCAGTTCTTC. This gives the protein CASRVFEQFF. This rearrangement joins TRBV2 to TRBJ2-1; D is uncertain. The CDR3 length is 10 residues. V was pared by 6 bases and J by 9 bases, with 6 bases between. Germline-derived CDR1 and CDR2 are SNHLY and FYNNEI.